This TCR beta chain was sequenced for a study of T-cell reconstitution after alpha-beta-depleted transplantation in children. Molecular barcoding with unique molecular identifiers was used for the TCRbeta library. TCRdb called the PCR reads again in MiXCR, with one record for every CDR3 protein. The table has around 670,000 distinct CDR3 sequences, about an eighth seen once. Study-level results: TCRbeta diversity was high at day 60 in some patients (a result of surviving recipient T cells and thymic progenitors). About two months after transplant, alpha-beta T cells reportedly came from several hundred expanded graft clones.

This clonotype has just one count. Its cognate antigen is unknown. The CDR3 loop spans 13 amino acids. CDR1 is SGHRS, CDR2 YFSETQ, per germline. V lost 6 bases, J lost 5 bases, and 7 bases stayed unmatched. The sequence was obtained from a girl aged 2-9 years with congenital amegakaryocytic thrombocytopenia, due to receive a stem cell transplant. This specimen consisted of PBMCs, obtained before TCRalphabeta/CD19-depleted stem cell transplant. The J gene is TRBJ2-5, the V gene TRBV5-1; 7 bases agree with TRBD1. In nucleotides, the CDR3 is TGCGCCAGCAACAGGGGTCAGGAGGAGACCCAGTACTTC. Protein product: CASNRGQEETQYF.